There are a few counts of the clone carrying this T cell receptor (beta chain). The antigen is unknown. The CDR3 loop spans 13 amino acids. V was clipped by 2 bases and J by 5 bases, with 9 bases between them. Germline values: CDR1 MNHEY, CDR2 SVGAGI. Sequencing used immunoSEQ multiplex PCR; TCRdb keeps in-frame clones, though not all of them. This table has about 170,000 clones, roughly 90% appearing once. These data come from a study of T cell responses to AZD1222 COVID-19 vaccine. General study findings and limits: A mostly white British donor set with more females was recruited, and clonal diversity was possibly underestimated. Recipients of AZD1222 seropositive at baseline numbered only five or six.

This receptor was identified in an adult in good health. The chain links TRBV6-5 to TRBJ1-2; no definite D call. The sample here was peripheral blood, taken on day 0 of AZD1222 vaccination. CDR3 sequence reads: CASSYAGKYGYTF. The CDR3 DNA follows: TGTGCCAGCAGTTACGCAGGAAAGTATGGCTACACCTTC.